This TCR beta chain was obtained from a study of cytomegalovirus exposure and HLA in healthy donors. Overall study: The same platform was used for the 95 to 150 validation repertoires and the roughly 700 first-cohort repertoires, a later analysis reported. Findings of the study overall: Subsequent analysis showed first-cohort TCR clusters tending to co-occur in some 110 validation repertoires.

Data came from immunoSEQ multiplex PCR; TCRdb stores just in-frame clones and leaves some out. The sample has under 150,000 clones, around 87% seen once. Of note for this clone: What it binds is not known.

V was pared by 6 bases and J by 0 bases, with 12 bases between. The CDR3 is 15 amino acids. Germline lookup yields CDR1 MDHEN and CDR2 SYDVKM. Material: PBMCs. The clonotype comes from a man between 18 and 29 years old in good health and CMV-seropositive. This sequence joins TRBV28 and TRBJ1-3, with D possibly being TRBD1 (5 bases). The CDR3 DNA follows: TGTGCCAGCAGGACAGACTCCTTCTCTGGAAACACCATATATTTT. It encodes CASRTDSFSGNTIYF.